The sequence of this T cell receptor beta chain was determined in a study of blood T cell repertoires in COVID-19. For the study at large: PBMCs, B-cell-depleted T cells, or T cells provided the cDNA or gDNA that made up the material.

Per the study methods: Estimation of nucleated cell counts relied on the amplification of reference gene primers. TCRdb's table, derived via immunoSEQ multiplex PCR, lists solely in-frame clones and lacks some. The V and J calls and clone size come from that table; D and trimming were worked out from the DNA. This table has some 100,000 clones, 84% appearing once. The sequence was collected from a woman aged 45-60 years with acute or convalescent COVID-19. The source material was peripheral blood.

CDR3 sequence reads: CASSRGTPGVISPLHF. The CDR3 DNA is TGTGCCAGCAGCAGAGGGACTCCGGGGGTTATATCACCCCTCCACTTT. V usage is TRBV11-1 and J usage is TRBJ1-6, with a possible D match to TRBD1 (5 bases). Trimming took off 5 bases at V and 10 bases at J, with 21 bases between the two ends. Germline CDR1 and CDR2: SGHAT and FQDESV (reference sequence). The CDR3 runs to 16 residues.